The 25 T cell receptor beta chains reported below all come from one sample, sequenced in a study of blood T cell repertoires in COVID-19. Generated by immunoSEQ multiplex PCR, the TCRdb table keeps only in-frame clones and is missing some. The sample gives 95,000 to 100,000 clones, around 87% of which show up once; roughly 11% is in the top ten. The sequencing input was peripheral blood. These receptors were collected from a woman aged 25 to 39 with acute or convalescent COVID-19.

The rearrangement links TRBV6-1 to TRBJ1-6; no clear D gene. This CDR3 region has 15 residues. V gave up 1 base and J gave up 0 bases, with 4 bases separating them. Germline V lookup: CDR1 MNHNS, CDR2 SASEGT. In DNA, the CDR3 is TGTGCCAGCAGTGAAGAATACTCCTATAATTCACCCCTCCACTTT. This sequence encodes CASSEEYSYNSPLHF.

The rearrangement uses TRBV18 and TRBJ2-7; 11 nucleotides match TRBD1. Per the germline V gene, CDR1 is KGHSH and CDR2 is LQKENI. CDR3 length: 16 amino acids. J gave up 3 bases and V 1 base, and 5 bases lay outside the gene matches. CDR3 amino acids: CASSPRGTGGSYEQYF. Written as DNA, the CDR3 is TGTGCCAGCTCACCACGGGGGACAGGGGGGAGCTACGAGCAGTACTTC. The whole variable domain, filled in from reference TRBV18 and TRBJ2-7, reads NAGVMQNPRHLVRRRGQEARLRCSPMKGHSHVYWYRQLPEEGLKFMVYLQKENIIDESGMPKERFSAEFPKEGPSILRIQQVVRGDSAAYFCASSPRGTGGSYEQYFGPGTRLTVT.

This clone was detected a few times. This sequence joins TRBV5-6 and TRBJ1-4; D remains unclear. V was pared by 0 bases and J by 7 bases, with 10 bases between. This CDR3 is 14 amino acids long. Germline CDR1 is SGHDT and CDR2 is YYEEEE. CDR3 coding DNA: TGTGCCAGCAGCTTGGTTGGTCTGGCTGAAAAACTGTTTTTT. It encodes CASSLVGLAEKLFF. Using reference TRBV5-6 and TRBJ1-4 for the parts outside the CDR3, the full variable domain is DAGVTQSPTHLIKTRGQQVTLRCSPKSGHDTVSWYQQALGQGPQFIFQYYEEEERQRGNFPDRFSGHQFPNYSSELNVNALLLGDSALYLCASSLVGLAEKLFFGSGTQLSVL.

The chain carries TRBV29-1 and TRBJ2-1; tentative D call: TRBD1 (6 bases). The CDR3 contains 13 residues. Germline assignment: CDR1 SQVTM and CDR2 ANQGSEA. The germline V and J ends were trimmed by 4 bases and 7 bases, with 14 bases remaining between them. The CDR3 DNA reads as TGCAGCGTTGCAGATGCAGGGGCGAATGAGCAGTTCTTC. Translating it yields CSVADAGANEQFF.

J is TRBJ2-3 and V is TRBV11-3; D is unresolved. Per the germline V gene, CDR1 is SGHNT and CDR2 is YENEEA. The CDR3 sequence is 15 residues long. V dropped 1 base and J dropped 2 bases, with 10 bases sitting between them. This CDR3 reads CASSLARHLTDTQYF. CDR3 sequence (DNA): TGTGCCAGCAGCTTAGCCCGACACCTCACAGATACGCAGTATTTT.

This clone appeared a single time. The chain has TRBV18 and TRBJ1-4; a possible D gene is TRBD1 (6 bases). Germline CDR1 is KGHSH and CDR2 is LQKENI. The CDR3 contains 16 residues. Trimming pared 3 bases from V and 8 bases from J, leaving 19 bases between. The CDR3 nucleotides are TGTGCCAGCTCACCTTCCCCTACAGGGTACGACGAAAAACTGTTTTTT. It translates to CASSPSPTGYDEKLFF.

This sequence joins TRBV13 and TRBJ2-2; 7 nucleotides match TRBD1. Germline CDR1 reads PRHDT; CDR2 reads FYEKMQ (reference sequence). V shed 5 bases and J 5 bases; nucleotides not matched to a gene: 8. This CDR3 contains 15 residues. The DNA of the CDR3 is TGTGCCAGCAGCGCCGAGGGGGCCCGGACCGGGGAGCTGTTTTTT. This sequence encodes CASSAEGARTGELFF.

CDR3 sequence reads: CASSLQGTYNEQFF. As DNA, the CDR3 is TGTGCCAGCAGCCTTCAGGGGACCTACAATGAGCAGTTCTTC. The rearrangement joins TRBV5-4 to TRBJ2-1, with a weak D call TRBD1 (6 bases). Between the trimmed V and J ends, which lost 4 bases and 2 bases, there was a span of 10 bases. The length of the CDR3 is 14 residues. Per the germline V gene, CDR1 is SGHNT and CDR2 is YYREEE (reference sequence).

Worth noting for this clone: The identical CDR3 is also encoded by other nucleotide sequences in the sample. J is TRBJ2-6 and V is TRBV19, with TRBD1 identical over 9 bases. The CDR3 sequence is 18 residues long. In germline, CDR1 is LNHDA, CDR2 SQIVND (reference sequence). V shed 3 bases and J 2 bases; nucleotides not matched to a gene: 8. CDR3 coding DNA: TGTGCCAGTAGTATTAACAGGGGGCGCGGCACTGGGGCCAACGTCCTGACTTTC. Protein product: CASSINRGRGTGANVLTF.

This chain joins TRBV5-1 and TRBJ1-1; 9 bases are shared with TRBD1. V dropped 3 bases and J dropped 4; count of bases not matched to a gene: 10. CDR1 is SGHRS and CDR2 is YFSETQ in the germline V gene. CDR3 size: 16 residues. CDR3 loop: CASSSSGTGMGTEAFF. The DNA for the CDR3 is TGCGCCAGCAGCTCTTCCGGGACAGGGATGGGCACTGAAGCTTTCTTT.

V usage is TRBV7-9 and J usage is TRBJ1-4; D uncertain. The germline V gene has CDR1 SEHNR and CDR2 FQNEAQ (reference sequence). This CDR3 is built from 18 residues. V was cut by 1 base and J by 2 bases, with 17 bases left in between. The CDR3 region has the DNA TGTGCCAGCAGCTTAGATTGGCAGTATACGAGGACTAATGAAAAACTGTTTTTT. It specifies CASSLDWQYTRTNEKLFF.

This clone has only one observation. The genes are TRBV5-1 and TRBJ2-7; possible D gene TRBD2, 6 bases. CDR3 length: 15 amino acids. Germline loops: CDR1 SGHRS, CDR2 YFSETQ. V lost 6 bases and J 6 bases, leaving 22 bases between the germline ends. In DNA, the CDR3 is TGCGCCAGCACCCACTCGGGAGTGGGGTTGGTCGAGCAGTACTTC. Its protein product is CASTHSGVGLVEQYF.

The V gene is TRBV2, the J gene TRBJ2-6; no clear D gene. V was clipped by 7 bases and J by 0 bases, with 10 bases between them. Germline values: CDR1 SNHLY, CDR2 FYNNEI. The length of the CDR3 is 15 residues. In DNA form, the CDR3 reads TGTGCCAGCATCCGGGTGACCTCTGGGGCCAACGTCCTGACTTTC. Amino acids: CASIRVTSGANVLTF.

CDR3 nucleotides: TGTGCCAGCAGTTTCGATATACAGGGGGCCTTCTACGAGCAGTACTTC. It specifies CASSFDIQGAFYEQYF. V is TRBV27 and J is TRBJ2-7; TRBD1 matches at 9 bases. Germline V gives CDR1 MNHEY, CDR2 SMNVEV (reference sequence). V was pared by 3 bases and J by 3 bases, with 9 bases of the junction left unmatched. This CDR3 is built from 16 residues.

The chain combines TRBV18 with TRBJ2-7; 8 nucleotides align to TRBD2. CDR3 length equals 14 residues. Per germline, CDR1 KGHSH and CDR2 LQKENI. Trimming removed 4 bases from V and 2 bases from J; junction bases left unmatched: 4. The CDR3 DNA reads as TGTGCCAGCTCACTGGCAGCGGGGGCCTACGAGCAGTACTTC. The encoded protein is CASSLAAGAYEQYF.

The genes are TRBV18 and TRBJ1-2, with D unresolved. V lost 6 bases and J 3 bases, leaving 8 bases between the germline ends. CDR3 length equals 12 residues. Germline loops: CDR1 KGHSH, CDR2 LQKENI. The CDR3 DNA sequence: TGTGCCAGCTCCCAGTACGACTATGGCTACACCTTC. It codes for CASSQYDYGYTF.

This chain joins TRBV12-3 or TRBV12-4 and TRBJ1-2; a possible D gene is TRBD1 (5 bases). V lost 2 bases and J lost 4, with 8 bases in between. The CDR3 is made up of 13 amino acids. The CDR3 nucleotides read TGTGCCAGCAGTTTATTCCAGGGCTATGGCTACACCTTC. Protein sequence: CASSLFQGYGYTF.

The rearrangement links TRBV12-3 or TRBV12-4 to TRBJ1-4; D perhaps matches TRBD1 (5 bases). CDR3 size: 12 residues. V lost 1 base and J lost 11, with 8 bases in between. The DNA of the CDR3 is TGTGCCAGCAGTTTAGGGGCAGGGAAACTGTTTTTT. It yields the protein CASSLGAGKLFF.

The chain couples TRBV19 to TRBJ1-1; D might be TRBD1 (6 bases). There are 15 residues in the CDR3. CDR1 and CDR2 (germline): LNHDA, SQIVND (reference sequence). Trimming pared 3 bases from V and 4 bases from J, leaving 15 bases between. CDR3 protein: CASSMGTGSGTEAFF. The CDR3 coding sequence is TGTGCCAGTAGTATGGGTACAGGGAGCGGCACTGAAGCTTTCTTT.

CDR3 protein: CASSPLTGGYTGELFF. Written as DNA, the CDR3 is TGTGCCAGCAGCCCGCTAACAGGGGGCTACACCGGGGAGCTGTTTTTT. The genes are TRBV14 and TRBJ2-2, with 9 bases that match TRBD1. The junction had 6 bases not matched to a gene; V was cut back by 4 bases and J by 3 bases. Germline lookup yields CDR1 SGHDN and CDR2 FVKESK. The length of the CDR3 is 16 residues.

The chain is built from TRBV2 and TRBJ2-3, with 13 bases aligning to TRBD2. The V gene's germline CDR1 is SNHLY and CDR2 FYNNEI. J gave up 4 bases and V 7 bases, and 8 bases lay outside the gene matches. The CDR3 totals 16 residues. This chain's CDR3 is CASTPAGTSGADTQYF. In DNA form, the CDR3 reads TGTGCCAGCACTCCCGCCGGGACTAGCGGGGCAGATACGCAGTATTTT.

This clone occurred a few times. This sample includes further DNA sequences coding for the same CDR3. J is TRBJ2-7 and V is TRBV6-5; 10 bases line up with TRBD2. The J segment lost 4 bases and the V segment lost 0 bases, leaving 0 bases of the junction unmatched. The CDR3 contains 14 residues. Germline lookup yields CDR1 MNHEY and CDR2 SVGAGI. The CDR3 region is CASSYSSGGYEQYF. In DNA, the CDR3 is TGTGCCAGCAGTTACTCTAGCGGGGGGTACGAGCAGTACTTC.

The CDR3 DNA follows: TGTGCCAGCAGTCCAATGACAGAGCTTTATCAGCCCCAGCATTTT. Its translation: CASSPMTELYQPQHF. The chain employs TRBV27 and TRBJ1-5; D perhaps matches TRBD1 (5 bases). CDR3 size: 15 residues. Germline-derived CDR1 and CDR2 are MNHEY and SMNVEV (reference sequence). V was trimmed by 5 bases and J by 5 bases, leaving 16 bases between them.

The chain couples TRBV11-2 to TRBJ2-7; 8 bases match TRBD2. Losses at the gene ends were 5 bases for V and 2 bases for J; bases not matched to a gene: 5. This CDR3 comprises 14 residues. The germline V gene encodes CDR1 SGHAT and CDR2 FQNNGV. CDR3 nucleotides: TGTGCCAGCAGCATCGGGAGGGGCACCTACGAGCAGTACTTC. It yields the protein CASSIGRGTYEQYF.

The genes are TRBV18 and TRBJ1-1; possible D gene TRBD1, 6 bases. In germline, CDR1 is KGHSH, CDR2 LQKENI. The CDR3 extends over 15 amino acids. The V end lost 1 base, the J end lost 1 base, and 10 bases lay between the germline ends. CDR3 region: CASSPQLQGNTEAFF. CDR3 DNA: TGTGCCAGCTCACCACAGTTACAGGGGAACACTGAAGCTTTCTTT.